Below are 10 T cell receptor beta chains sequenced from a single sample in a study of T cells after yellow fever vaccination. From the 5' RACE reads, TCRdb called clonotypes with MiXCR, one entry per CDR3 protein. This table has about 320,000 distinct CDR3 sequences, approximately 4.3% appearing once. The sequenced sample was PBMCs, obtained 15 days after the yellow fever booster vaccination. All receptors come from a young man who received the YFV17D yellow fever vaccine.

This clonotype was observed a handful of times. V and J are TRBV7-2 and TRBJ2-3; D is possibly TRBD1 (6 bases). With 3 bases removed from V and 5 bases from J, the gap between germline ends came to 9 bases. Germline CDR1 SGHTA, CDR2 FQGNSA. This CDR3 is 13 amino acids long. The CDR3 DNA follows: TGTGCCAGCAGCTTCAGGGGTGAAGATACGCAGTATTTT. This sequence encodes CASSFRGEDTQYF.

V and J are TRBV7-3 and TRBJ2-3, with 11 bases aligning to TRBD2. With 4 bases clipped from V and 2 bases from J, the junction kept 2 bases outside the gene matches. This CDR3 comprises 15 residues. The germline V gene has CDR1 SGHTA and CDR2 FQGTGA. CDR3 nucleotides: TGTGCCAGCAGCTCTAGCGGGGGGTTCACAGATACGCAGTATTTT. As protein: CASSSSGGFTDTQYF.

The table lists this clonotype with a few counts. The chain carries TRBV6-6 and TRBJ1-1; D perhaps matches TRBD1 (5 bases). Germline V gene sequence: CDR1 MNHNY, CDR2 SVGAGI (reference sequence). The CDR3 runs 12 residues. Trimming removed 6 bases at V and 10 bases at J, with 15 bases between. The CDR3 loop reads CASSRDRSPAFF. CDR3 in DNA: TGTGCCAGCAGCCGTGACAGATCTCCAGCTTTCTTT.

The chain combines TRBV7-9 with TRBJ2-5; TRBD2 is a possible D gene (6 bases). With 5 bases removed from V and 3 bases from J, the gap between germline ends came to 16 bases. The CDR3 is made up of 15 amino acids. CDR1 and CDR2 (germline): SEHNR, FQNEAQ (reference sequence). This chain's CDR3 is CASSHIGTPKETQYF. The CDR3 coding sequence is TGTGCCAGCAGCCACATCGGGACTCCCAAAGAGACCCAGTACTTC. The full variable domain, with the rest looked up from reference TRBV7-9 and TRBJ2-5, is DTGVSQNPRHKITKRGQNVTFRCDPISEHNRLYWYRQTLGQGPEFLTYFQNEAQLEKSRLLSDRFSAERPKGSFSTLEIQRTEQGDSAMYLCASSHIGTPKETQYFGPGTRLLVL.

This chain uses TRBV25-1 with TRBJ2-7, with D unresolved. The V gene lost 6 bases and the J gene lost 6 bases, with 12 bases spanning the gap. CDR1 and CDR2 from the germline V gene are MGHDK and SYGVNS. This CDR3 has 12 amino acids. The CDR3 loop is CASSIRHGEQYF. The CDR3 DNA follows: TGTGCCAGCAGCATCCGTCACGGCGAGCAGTACTTC.

This clonotype was observed many times. The V gene is TRBV6-2 or TRBV6-3, the J gene TRBJ2-2, with D perhaps TRBD1 (6 bases). Per germline, CDR1 MNHEY and CDR2 SVGEGT. V was pared by 6 bases and J by 5 bases, with 10 bases between. This CDR3 has 13 amino acids. The CDR3 loop reads CASRSQGTGELFF. For the CDR3, the DNA is TGTGCCAGCAGATCCCAGGGGACCGGGGAGCTGTTTTTT.

This clonotype was seen repeatedly, ten times or more. The J gene is TRBJ2-7, the V gene TRBV4-2; 7 bases map to TRBD2. Trimming took 0 bases from V and 1 from J; bases not matched to a gene: 6. The CDR3 is made up of 16 amino acids. Looked up from germline, CDR1 is LGHNA and CDR2 is YNFKEQ. The CDR3 spells CASSQDGDYLSYEQYF. The CDR3 DNA follows: TGTGCCAGCAGCCAAGACGGGGACTACCTATCCTACGAGCAGTACTTC.

The chain couples TRBV4-2 to TRBJ2-5; 7 bases agree with TRBD2. Per germline, CDR1 LGHNA and CDR2 YNFKEQ. V shed 0 bases, J shed 10 bases, and the junction held 17 bases outside the gene matches. The CDR3 length is 17 residues. CDR3 sequence reads: CASSQDFGGGPRGSQYF. CDR3 nucleotides: TGTGCCAGCAGCCAAGATTTTGGCGGGGGTCCCCGGGGGAGCCAGTACTTC.

This clonotype has a handful of counts. The chain uses TRBV7-2 and TRBJ2-7; maybe TRBD2 (8 bases). V was pared by 5 bases and J by 2 bases, with 19 bases between. CDR3 length equals 16 residues. CDR1 is SGHTA, CDR2 FQGNSA, per germline. Written as DNA, the CDR3 is TGTGCCAGCAGCAGGGGGCCGCTAGCGGGCCCCTACGAGCAGTACTTC. Protein sequence: CASSRGPLAGPYEQYF.

The chain combines TRBV18 with TRBJ2-7, with D perhaps matching TRBD1 or TRBD2 (5 bases each). CDR1 and CDR2 (germline): KGHSH, LQKENI. The germline V and J ends were trimmed by 6 bases and 6 bases, with 15 bases remaining between them. This CDR3 comprises 13 residues. CDR3 in amino acids: CASSGIPGREQYF. The DNA of the CDR3 is TGTGCCAGCTCCGGGATTCCGGGACGCGAGCAGTACTTC.